This T cell receptor beta chain was retrieved from a study of CD8+CD57+ T cells in acquired aplastic anemia. As for the study in general: Sorted cells (CD4+ and CD8+) yielded DNA amounts that averaged about 3.1 ug. Where healthy donors were concerned, CD4+ cells averaged about 11 million reads.

Regarding the study as a whole: Significance was not reached for CD8+ Simpson's diversity between patients and controls. Sharing between patients and controls was observed for about 27 CD8+ CDR3 sequences.

Germline V CDR1 and CDR2: WNHNN, SYGVQD (reference sequence). CDR3 length equals 13 residues. Genomic DNA served as template for TCR beta VDJ and CDR3 profiling. TCRdb analysed the reads with MiXCR anew, one entry per CDR3 protein. The sample has 400,000 to 450,000 distinct CDR3 sequences; under 80% are singletons. About this clonotype: Antigen: not known. At one of its ends the junction is not consistent with the germline gene, which may arise from a read error.

This rearrangement joins TRBV10-1 to TRBJ2-5; the D gene could be TRBD1 or TRBD2 (6 bases each). The sequencing sample was made of sorted CD4+, CD8+, or CD8+CD57+ T cells (not recorded which) from PBMCs. The sequence was obtained from a human donor in good health, serving as a control. The CDR3 DNA follows: TGCGCCAGCAGTACGGGGGCCTCATCACCCCACCACTTC. The encoded protein is CASSTGASSPHHF.